The rows below give T cell receptor beta chains drawn from one sample of a study of prognosis after radiotherapy for stage I lung cancer. Via MiXCR, TCRdb re-called the multiplex PCR reads, giving one row per CDR3 protein. The data hold over 12,000 distinct CDR3 sequences, with 50% to 65% observed a single time. This sample comprised PBMCs, obtained before or after stereotactic body radiation therapy (not recorded which). All receptors derive from a donor over 45 with non-small cell lung cancer. The CDR3 runs from the conserved cysteine through the conserved F or W. D genes are given only for firm matches. Size tells how often a clone was seen (once, few, many) or the class of an expanded clone, and some rows leave it out.

J: TRBJ2-1
size: many
V: TRBV5-1
D: .
DNA: TGCGCCAGCAGCCAAGGGGGGGGGGGCCTCTCCTACAATGAGCAGTTCTTC
CDR3: CASSQGGGGLSYNEQFF

J: TRBJ1-5
size: .
V: TRBV19
D: .
DNA: TGTGCCAGTAGTATAAGGGCGGGGGCCCCAAGGGCCCAGGATTTT
CDR3: CASSIRAGAPRAQDF

J: TRBJ1-3
size: once
V: TRBV20-1
D: .
DNA: TGCAGTGCTAGAGGAGGGGCTGTAAACACCATATATTTT
CDR3: CSARGGAVNTIYF

J: TRBJ2-3
size: medium-sized
V: TRBV7-9
D: TRBD2
DNA: TGTGCCAGCAGCTTGACTAGCGGGAGGACAGATACGCAGTATTTT
CDR3: CASSLTSGRTDTQYF

J: TRBJ2-1
size: .
V: TRBV6-1
D: TRBD2
DNA: TGTGCCAGCAGCACGTCGGGGGGCAATGAGCAGTTCTTC
CDR3: CASSTSGGNEQFF

J: TRBJ2-7
size: .
V: TRBV11-1
D: .
DNA: TGTGCCAGCAGCTTAGTTTACGGGGCGGAGCAGTACTTC
CDR3: CASSLVYGAEQYF

J: TRBJ1-2
size: .
V: TRBV6-2/TRBV6-3
D: .
DNA: TGTGCCAGCAGTTACTCCCTGGTACAGGATCACTATGGCTACACCTTC
CDR3: CASSYSLVQDHYGYTF

J: TRBJ2-7
size: medium-sized
V: TRBV20-1
D: TRBD1
DNA: TGCAGTGCTAGAGGAGTAGGACAGGGGGCCTACGAGCAGTACTTC
CDR3: CSARGVGQGAYEQYF

J: TRBJ2-7
size: .
V: TRBV11-2
D: TRBD1
DNA: TGTGCCAGCAGGCGACAGGGAAGCTCCTACGAGCAGTACTTC
CDR3: CASRRQGSSYEQYF

J: TRBJ2-7
size: .
V: TRBV28
D: .
DNA: TGTGCCAGCAGCCTTGATTTGGAGCAGTACTTC
CDR3: CASSLDLEQYF

J: TRBJ1-2
size: .
V: TRBV28
D: .
DNA: TGTGCCAGCAGTTTAGGAGGGGACCTCTATGGCTACACCTTC
CDR3: CASSLGGDLYGYTF

J: TRBJ2-3
size: few
V: TRBV7-2
D: TRBD2
DNA: TGTGCCAGCAGCCGTGAGACTAGCGCAGATACGCAGTATTTT
CDR3: CASSRETSADTQYF

J: TRBJ1-5
size: .
V: TRBV19
D: TRBD1
DNA: TGTGCCAGTAGACACTCCTGGGGACAGGGAAGCCAGCCCCAGCATTTT
CDR3: CASRHSWGQGSQPQHF

J: TRBJ1-2
size: .
V: TRBV28
D: .
DNA: TGTGCCAGCACCCTCTCGGGTACAGTTAACTATGGCTACACCTTC
CDR3: CASTLSGTVNYGYTF